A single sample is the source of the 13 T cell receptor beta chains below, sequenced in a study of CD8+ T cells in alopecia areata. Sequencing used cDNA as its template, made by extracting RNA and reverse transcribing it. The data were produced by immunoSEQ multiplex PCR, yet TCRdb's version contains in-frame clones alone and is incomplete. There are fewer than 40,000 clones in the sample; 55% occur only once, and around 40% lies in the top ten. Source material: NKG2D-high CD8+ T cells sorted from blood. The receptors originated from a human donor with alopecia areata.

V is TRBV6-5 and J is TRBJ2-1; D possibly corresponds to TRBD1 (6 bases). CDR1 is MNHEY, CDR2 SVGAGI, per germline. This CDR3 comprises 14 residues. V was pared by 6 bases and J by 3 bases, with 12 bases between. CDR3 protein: CASRGTGRYNEQFF. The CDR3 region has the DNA TGTGCCAGCAGAGGAACAGGGCGCTACAATGAGCAGTTCTTC.

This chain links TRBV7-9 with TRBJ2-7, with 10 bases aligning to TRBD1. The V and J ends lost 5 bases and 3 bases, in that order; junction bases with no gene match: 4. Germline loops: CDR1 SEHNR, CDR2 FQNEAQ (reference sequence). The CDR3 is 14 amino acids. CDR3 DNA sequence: TGTGCCAGCAGCCACCGGGACAGGGGCTACGAGCAGTACTTC. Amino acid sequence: CASSHRDRGYEQYF.

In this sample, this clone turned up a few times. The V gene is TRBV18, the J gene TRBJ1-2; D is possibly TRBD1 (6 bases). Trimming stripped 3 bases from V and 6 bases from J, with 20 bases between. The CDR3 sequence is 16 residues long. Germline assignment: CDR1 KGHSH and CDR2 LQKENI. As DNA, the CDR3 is TGTGCCAGCTCACCTCCACGGGGGCCCACTATCGATGGCTACACCTTC. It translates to CASSPPRGPTIDGYTF.

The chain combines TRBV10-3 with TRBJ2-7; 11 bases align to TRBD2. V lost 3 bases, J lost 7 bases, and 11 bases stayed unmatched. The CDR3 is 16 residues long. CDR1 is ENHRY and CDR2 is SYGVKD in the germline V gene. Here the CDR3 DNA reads TGTGCCATCAGTGATTGGTCTAGCGGGGGGTCAGGAGAGCAGTACTTC. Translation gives CAISDWSSGGSGEQYF.

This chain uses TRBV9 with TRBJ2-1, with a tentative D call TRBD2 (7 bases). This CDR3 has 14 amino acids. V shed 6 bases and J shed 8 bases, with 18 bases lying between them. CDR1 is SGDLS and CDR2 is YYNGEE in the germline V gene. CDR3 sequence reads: CASNLGGGAHEQFF. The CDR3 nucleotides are TGTGCCAGCAACCTCGGCGGGGGCGCGCATGAGCAGTTCTTC.

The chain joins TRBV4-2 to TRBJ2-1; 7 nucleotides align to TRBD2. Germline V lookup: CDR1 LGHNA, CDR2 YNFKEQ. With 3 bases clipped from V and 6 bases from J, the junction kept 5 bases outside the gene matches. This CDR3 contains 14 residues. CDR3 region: CASSQGGTTNEQFF. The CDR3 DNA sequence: TGTGCCAGCAGCCAGGGAGGGACTACCAATGAGCAGTTCTTC.

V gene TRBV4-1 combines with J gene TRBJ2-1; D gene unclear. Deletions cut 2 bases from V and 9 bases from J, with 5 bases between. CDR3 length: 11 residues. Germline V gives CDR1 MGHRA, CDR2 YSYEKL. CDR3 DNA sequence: TGCGCCAGCAGCCAATGGGGTGAGCAGTTCTTC. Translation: CASSQWGEQFF.

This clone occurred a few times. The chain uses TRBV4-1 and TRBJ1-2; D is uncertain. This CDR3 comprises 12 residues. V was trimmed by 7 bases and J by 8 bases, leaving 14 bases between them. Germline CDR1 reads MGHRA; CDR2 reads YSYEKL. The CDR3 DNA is TGCGCCAGCAAGTCTCTTTCCTACGGCTACACCTTC. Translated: CASKSLSYGYTF.

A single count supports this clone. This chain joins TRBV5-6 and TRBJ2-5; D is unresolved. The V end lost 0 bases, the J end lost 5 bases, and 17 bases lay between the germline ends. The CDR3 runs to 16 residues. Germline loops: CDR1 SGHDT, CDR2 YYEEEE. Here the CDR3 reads CASSLEMAGPTETQYF. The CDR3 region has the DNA TGTGCCAGCAGCTTGGAAATGGCAGGACCAACTGAGACCCAGTACTTC.

CDR3 sequence: CASSLARTVDEQFF. The CDR3 DNA sequence: TGTGCCAGCAGCTTAGCGCGTACAGTGGATGAGCAGTTCTTC. The V gene is TRBV7-8, the J gene TRBJ2-1; no firm D call. Germline V lookup: CDR1 SGHVS, CDR2 FQNEAQ. The CDR3 contains 14 residues. Between the trimmed V and J ends, which lost 0 bases and 8 bases, there was a span of 11 bases.

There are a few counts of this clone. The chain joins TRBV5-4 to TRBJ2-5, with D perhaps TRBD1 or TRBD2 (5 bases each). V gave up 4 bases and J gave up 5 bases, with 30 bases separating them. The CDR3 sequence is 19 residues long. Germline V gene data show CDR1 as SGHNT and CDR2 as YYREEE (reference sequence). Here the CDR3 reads CASSRPGLGPEGISETQYF. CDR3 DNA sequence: TGTGCCAGCAGCCGGCCGGGGTTGGGCCCAGAGGGGATCAGTGAGACCCAGTACTTC.

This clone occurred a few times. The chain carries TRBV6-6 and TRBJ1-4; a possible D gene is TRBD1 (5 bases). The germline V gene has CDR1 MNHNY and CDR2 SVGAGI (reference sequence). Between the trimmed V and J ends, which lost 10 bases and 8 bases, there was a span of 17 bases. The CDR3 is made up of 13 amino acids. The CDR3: CATGGQGREKLFF. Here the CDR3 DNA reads TGTGCCACCGGAGGGCAGGGTCGAGAAAAACTGTTTTTT.

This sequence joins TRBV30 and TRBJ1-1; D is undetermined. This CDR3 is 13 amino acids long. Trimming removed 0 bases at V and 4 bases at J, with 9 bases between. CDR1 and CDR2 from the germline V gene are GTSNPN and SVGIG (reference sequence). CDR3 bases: TGTGCCTGGAGTGTACCCCAGATCACTGAAGCTTTCTTT. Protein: CAWSVPQITEAFF. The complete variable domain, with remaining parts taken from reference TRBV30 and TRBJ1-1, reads SQTIHQWPATLVQPVGSPLSLECTVEGTSNPNLYWYRQAAGRGLQLLFYSVGIGQISSEVPQNLSASRPQDRQFILSSKKLLLSDSGFYLCAWSVPQITEAFFGQGTRLTVV.